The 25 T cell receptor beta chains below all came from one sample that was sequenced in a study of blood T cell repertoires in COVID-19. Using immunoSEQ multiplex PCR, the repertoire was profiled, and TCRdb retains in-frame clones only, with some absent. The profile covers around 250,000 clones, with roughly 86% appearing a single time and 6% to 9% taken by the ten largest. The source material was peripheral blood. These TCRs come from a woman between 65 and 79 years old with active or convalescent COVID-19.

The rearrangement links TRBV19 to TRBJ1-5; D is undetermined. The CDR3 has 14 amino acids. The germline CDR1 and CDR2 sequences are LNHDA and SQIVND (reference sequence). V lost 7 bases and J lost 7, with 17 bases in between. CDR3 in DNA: TGTGCCAGTATTGAGTTTCCGGGGAGGCAGCCCCAGCATTTT. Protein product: CASIEFPGRQPQHF.

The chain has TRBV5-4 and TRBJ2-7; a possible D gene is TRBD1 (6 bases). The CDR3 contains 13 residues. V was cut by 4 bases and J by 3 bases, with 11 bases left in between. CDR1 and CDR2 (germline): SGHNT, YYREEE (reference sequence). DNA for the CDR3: TGTGCCAGCAGCCAGGACAGACACTACGAGCAGTACTTC. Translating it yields CASSQDRHYEQYF.

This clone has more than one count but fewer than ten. The CDR3 DNA is TGCGCCAGCAGCCAAGATTCAACCGGGACTTTCTACAATGAGCAGTTCTTC. This encodes CASSQDSTGTFYNEQFF. The V gene is TRBV4-1, the J gene TRBJ2-1, with D perhaps TRBD2 (6 bases). Trimming removed 0 bases at V and 3 bases at J, with 15 bases between. CDR3 size: 17 residues. Per the germline V gene, CDR1 is MGHRA and CDR2 is YSYEKL.

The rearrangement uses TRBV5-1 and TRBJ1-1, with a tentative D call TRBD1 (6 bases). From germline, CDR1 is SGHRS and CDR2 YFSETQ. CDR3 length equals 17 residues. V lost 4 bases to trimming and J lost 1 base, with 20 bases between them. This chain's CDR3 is CASSPTGLEVENTEAFF. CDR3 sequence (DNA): TGCGCCAGCAGCCCTACAGGGCTAGAGGTAGAGAACACTGAAGCTTTCTTT.

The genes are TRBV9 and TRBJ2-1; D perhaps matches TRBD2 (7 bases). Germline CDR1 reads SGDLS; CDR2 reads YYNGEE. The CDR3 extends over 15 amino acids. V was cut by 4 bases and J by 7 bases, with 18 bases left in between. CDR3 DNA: TGTGCCAGCAGCTCCCCTGGGGGGGGGCTGAATGAGCAGTTCTTC. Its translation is CASSSPGGGLNEQFF.

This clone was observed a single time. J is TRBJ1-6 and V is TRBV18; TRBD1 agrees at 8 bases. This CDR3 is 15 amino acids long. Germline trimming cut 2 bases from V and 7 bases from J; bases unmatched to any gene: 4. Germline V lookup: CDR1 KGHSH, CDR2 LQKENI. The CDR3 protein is CASSPRDRKNSPLHF. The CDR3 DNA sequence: TGTGCCAGCTCACCAAGGGACAGGAAAAATTCACCCCTCCACTTT. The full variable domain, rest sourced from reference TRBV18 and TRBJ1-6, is NAGVMQNPRHLVRRRGQEARLRCSPMKGHSHVYWYRQLPEEGLKFMVYLQKENIIDESGMPKERFSAEFPKEGPSILRIQQVVRGDSAAYFCASSPRDRKNSPLHFGNGTRLTVT.

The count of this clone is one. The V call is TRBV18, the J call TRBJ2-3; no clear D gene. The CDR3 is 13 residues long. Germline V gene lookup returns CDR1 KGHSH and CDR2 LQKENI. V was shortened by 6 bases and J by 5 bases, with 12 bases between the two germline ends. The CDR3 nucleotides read TGTGCCAGCTCGCGAACGTCGGGAGATACGCAGTATTTT. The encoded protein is CASSRTSGDTQYF.

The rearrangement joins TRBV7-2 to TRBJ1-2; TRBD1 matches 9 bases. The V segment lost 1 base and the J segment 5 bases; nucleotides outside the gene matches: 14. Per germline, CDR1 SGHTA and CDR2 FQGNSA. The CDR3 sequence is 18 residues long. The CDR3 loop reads CASSLGAGTGRGLYGYTF. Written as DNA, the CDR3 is TGTGCCAGCAGCTTAGGGGCCGGGACAGGGAGGGGACTATATGGCTACACCTTC.

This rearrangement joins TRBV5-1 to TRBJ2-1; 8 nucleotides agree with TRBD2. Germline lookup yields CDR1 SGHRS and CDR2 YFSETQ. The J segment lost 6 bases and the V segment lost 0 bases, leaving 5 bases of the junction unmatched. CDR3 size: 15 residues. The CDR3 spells CASSLVRGEANEQFF. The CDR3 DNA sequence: TGCGCCAGCAGCTTGGTGCGGGGGGAGGCCAATGAGCAGTTCTTC.

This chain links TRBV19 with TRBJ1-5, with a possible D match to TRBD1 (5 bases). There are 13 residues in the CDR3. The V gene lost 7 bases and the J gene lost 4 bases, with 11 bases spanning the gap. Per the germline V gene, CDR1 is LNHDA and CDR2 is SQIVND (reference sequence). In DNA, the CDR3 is TGTGCCAGTAATCAGGGCGCTAATCAGCCCCAGCATTTT. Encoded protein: CASNQGANQPQHF.

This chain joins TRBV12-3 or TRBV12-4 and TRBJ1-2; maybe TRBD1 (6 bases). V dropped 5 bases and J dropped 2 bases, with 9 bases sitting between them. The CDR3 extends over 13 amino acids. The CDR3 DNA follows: TGTGCCAGCAGTACGCAGGGGAACTATGGCTACACCTTC. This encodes CASSTQGNYGYTF.

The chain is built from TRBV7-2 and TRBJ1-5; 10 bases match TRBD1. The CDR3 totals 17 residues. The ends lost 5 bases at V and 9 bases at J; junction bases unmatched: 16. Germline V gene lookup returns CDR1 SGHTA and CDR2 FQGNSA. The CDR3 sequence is CASSPPSPGTGVRPQHF. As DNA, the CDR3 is TGTGCCAGCAGCCCCCCCAGTCCGGGGACAGGGGTTAGGCCCCAGCATTTT. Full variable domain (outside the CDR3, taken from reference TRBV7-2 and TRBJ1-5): GAGVSQSPSNKVTEKGKDVELRCDPISGHTALYWYRQSLGQGLEFLIYFQGNSAPDKSGLPSDRFSAERTGGSVSTLTIQRTQQEDSAVYLCASSPPSPGTGVRPQHFGDGTRLSIL.

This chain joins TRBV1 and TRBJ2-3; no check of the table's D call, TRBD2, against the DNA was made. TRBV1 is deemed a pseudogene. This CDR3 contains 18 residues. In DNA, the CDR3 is TGCACCAGCAGCTCACGTAATAGCGGGGGGTCCGGCACAGATACGCAGTATTTT. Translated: CTSSSRNSGGSGTDTQYF.

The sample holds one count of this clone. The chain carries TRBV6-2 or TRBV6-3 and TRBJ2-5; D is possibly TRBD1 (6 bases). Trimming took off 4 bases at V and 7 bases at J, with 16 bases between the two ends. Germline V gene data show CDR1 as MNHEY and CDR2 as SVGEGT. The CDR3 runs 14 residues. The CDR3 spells CASSWGTQAGTQYF. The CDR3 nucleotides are TGTGCCAGCAGTTGGGGGACACAGGCGGGGACCCAGTACTTC.

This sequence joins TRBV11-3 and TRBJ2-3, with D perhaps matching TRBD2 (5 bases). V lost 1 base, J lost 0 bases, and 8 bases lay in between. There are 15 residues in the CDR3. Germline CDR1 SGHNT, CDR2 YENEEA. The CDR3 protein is CASSLVTGSTDTQYF. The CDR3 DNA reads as TGTGCCAGCAGCTTAGTCACGGGGAGCACAGATACGCAGTATTTT. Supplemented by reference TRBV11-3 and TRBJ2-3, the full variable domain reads EAGVVQSPRYKIIEKKQPVAFWCNPISGHNTLYWYLQNLGQGPELLIRYENEEAVDDSQLPKDRFSAERLKGVDSTLKIQPAELGDSAVYLCASSLVTGSTDTQYFGPGTRLTVL.

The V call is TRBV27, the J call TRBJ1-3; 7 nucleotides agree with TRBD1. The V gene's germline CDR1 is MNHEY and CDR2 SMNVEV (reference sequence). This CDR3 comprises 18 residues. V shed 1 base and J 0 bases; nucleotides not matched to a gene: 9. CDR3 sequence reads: CASSLLGGQGGSGNTIYF. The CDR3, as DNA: TGTGCCAGCAGTTTATTAGGGGGCCAAGGAGGCTCTGGAAACACCATATATTTT.

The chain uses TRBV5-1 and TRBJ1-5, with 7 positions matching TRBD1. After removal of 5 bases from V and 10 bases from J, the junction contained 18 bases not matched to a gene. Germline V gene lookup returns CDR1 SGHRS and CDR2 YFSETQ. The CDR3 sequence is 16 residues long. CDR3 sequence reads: CASRVGAGGDLEPQHF. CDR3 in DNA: TGCGCCAGCAGGGTGGGGGCAGGGGGTGATTTGGAACCCCAGCATTTT. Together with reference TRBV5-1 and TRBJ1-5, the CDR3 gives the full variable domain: KAGVTQTPRYLIKTRGQQVTLSCSPISGHRSVSWYQQTPGQGLQFLFEYFSETQRNKGNFPGRFSGRQFSNSRSEMNVSTLELGDSALYLCASRVGAGGDLEPQHFGDGTRLSIL.

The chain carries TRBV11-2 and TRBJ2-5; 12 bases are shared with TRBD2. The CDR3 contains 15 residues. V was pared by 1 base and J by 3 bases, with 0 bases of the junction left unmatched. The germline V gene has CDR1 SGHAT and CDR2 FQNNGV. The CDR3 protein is CASSLGTSGEETQYF. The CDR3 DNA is TGTGCCAGCAGCTTAGGGACTAGCGGGGAAGAGACCCAGTACTTC. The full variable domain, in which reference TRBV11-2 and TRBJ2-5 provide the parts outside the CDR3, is EAGVAQSPRYKIIEKRQSVAFWCNPISGHATLYWYQQILGQGPKLLIQFQNNGVVDDSQLPKDRFSAERLKGVDSTLKIQPAKLEDSAVYLCASSLGTSGEETQYFGPGTRLLVL.

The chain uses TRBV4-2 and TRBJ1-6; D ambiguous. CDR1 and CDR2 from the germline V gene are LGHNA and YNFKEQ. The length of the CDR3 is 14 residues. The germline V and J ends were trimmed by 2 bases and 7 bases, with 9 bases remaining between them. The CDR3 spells CASSQPSRNSPLHF. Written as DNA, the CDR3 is TGTGCCAGCAGCCAACCTTCGAGGAATTCACCCCTCCACTTT.

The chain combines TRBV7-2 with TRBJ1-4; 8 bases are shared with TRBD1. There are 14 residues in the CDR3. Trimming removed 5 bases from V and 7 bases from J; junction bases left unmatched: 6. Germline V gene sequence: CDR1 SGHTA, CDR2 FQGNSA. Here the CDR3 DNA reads TGTGCCAGCAGCCCCTGGACAGGGAGTGAAAAACTGTTTTTT. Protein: CASSPWTGSEKLFF.

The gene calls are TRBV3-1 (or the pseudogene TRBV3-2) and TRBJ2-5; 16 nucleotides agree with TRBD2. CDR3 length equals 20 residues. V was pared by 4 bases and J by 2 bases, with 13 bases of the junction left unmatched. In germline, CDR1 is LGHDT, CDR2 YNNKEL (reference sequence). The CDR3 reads CASSPGTSGGGRGSQETQYF. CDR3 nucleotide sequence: TGTGCCAGCAGCCCCGGGACTAGCGGGGGGGGCCGGGGAAGTCAAGAGACCCAGTACTTC.

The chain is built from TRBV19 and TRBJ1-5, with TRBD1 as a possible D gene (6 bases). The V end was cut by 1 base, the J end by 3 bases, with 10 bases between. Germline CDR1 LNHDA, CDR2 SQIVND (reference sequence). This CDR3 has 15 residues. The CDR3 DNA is TGTGCCAGTAGTATAGGGGGGCGAGCCAATCAGCCCCAGCATTTT. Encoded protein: CASSIGGRANQPQHF.

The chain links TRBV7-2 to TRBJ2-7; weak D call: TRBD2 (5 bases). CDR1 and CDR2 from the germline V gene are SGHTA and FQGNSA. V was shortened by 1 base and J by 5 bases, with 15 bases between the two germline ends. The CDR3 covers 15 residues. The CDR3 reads CASSLVFGVDNEQYF. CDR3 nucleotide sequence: TGTGCCAGCAGCTTAGTCTTCGGGGTCGACAACGAGCAGTACTTC.

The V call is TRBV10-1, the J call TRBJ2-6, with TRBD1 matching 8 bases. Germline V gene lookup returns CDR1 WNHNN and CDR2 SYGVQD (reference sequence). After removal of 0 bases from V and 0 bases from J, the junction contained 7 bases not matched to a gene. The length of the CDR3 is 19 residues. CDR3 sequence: CASSESRQGAFSGANVLTF. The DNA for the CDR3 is TGCGCCAGCAGTGAGTCGCGGCAGGGGGCTTTCTCTGGGGCCAACGTCCTGACTTTC.

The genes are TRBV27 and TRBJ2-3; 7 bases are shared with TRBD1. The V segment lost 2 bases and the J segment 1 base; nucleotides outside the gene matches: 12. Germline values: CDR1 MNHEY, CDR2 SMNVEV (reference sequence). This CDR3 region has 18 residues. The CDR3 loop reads CASSLLGPPGQGTDTQYF. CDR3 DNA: TGTGCCAGCAGTTTACTTGGGCCCCCCGGACAGGGCACAGATACGCAGTATTTT.